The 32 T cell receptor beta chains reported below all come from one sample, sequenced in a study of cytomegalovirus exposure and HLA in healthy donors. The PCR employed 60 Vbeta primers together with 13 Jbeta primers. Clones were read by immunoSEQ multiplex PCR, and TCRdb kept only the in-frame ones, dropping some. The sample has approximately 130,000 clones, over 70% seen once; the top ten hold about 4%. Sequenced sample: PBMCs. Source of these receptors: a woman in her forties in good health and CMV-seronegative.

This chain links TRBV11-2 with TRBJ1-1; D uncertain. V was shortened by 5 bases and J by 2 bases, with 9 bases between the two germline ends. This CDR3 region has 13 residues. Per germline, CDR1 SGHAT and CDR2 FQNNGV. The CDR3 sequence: CASSNAANTEAFF. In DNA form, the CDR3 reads TGTGCCAGCAGCAACGCGGCTAACACTGAAGCTTTCTTT.

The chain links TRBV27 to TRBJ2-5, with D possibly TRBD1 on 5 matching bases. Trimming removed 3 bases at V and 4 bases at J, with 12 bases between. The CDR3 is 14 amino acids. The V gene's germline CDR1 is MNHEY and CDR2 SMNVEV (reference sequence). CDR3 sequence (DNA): TGTGCCAGCAGTTTCTCAGGGTGGGGAGAGACCCAGTACTTC. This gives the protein CASSFSGWGETQYF.

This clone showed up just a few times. CDR3 sequence (DNA): TGTGCCAGCAGCCTGGGATGGAAGCGGGGGAACACCGGGGAGCTGTTTTTT. As protein: CASSLGWKRGNTGELFF. The chain uses TRBV4-2 and TRBJ2-2; 7 positions match TRBD2. The CDR3 runs 17 residues. The V segment lost 4 bases and the J segment 1 base; nucleotides outside the gene matches: 9. Per the germline V gene, CDR1 is LGHNA and CDR2 is YNFKEQ.

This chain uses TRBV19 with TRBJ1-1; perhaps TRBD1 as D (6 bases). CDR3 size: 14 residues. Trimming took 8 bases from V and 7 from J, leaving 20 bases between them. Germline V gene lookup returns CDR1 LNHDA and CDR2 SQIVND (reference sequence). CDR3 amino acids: CASHEGDGLGEAFF. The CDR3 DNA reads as TGTGCCAGTCACGAGGGGGACGGGTTGGGTGAAGCTTTCTTT.

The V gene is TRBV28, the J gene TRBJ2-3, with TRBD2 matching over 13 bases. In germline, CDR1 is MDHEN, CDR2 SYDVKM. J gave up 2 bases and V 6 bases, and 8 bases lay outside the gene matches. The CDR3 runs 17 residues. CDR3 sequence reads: CASRPPGLAGATDTQYF. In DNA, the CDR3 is TGTGCCAGCAGGCCCCCCGGACTAGCGGGGGCCACAGATACGCAGTATTTT.

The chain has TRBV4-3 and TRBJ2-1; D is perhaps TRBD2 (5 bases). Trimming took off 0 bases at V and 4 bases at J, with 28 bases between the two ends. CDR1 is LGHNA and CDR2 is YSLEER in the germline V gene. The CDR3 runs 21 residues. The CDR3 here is CASSQERETSPYLTFYNEQFF. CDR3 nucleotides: TGCGCCAGCAGCCAAGAGAGGGAGACAAGCCCTTACTTAACCTTTTACAATGAGCAGTTCTTC.

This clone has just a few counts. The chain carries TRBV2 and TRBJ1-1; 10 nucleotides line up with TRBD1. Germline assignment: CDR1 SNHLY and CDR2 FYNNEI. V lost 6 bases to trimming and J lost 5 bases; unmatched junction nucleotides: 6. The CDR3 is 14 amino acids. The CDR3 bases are TGTGCCAGCAGGGAGGACAGGGGGTTTACTGAAGCTTTCTTT. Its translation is CASREDRGFTEAFF.

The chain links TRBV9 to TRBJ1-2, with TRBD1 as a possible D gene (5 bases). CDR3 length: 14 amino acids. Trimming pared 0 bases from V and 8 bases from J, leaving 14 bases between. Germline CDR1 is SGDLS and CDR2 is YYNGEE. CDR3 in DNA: TGTGCCAGCAGCGTAGAGAGCACCCGGGGGGGCTACACCTTC. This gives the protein CASSVESTRGGYTF.

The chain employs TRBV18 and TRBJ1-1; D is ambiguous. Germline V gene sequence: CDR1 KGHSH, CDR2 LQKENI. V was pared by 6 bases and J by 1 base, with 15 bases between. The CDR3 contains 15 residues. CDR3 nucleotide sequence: TGTGCCAGCTCCCCCGTGCAAATGAGGAACACTGAAGCTTTCTTT. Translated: CASSPVQMRNTEAFF.

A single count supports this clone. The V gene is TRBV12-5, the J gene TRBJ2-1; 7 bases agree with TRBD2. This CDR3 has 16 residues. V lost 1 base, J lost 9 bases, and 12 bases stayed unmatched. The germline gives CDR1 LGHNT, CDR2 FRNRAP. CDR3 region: CASGLGAGLYNGEQFF. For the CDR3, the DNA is TGTGCTAGTGGTTTGGGGGCGGGACTATACAATGGTGAGCAGTTCTTC.

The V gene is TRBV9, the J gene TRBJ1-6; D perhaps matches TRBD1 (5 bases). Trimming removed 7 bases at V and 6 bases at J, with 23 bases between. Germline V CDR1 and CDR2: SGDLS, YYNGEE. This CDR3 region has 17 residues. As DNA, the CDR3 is TGTGCCAGCCGCGCCCTCGCATTAGGGGCCTTTAATTCACCCCTCCACTTT. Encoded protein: CASRALALGAFNSPLHF.

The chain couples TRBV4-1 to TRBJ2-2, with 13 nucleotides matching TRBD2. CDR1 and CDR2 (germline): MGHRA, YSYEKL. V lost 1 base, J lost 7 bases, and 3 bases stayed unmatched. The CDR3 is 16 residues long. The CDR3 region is CASSQATSGGIGELFF. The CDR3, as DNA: TGCGCCAGCAGCCAAGCGACTAGCGGGGGGATCGGGGAGCTGTTTTTT.

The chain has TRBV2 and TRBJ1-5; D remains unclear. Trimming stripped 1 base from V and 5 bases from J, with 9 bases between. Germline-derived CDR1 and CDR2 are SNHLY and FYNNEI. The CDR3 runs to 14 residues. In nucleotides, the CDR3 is TGTGCCAGCAGTGAAGGGTGGCTGTATCAGCCCCAGCATTTT. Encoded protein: CASSEGWLYQPQHF.

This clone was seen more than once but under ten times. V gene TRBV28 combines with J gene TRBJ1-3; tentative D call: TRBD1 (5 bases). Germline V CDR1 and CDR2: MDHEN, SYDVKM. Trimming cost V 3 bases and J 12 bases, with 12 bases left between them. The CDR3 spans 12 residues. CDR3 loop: CASSFLAGGIYF. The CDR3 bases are TGTGCCAGCAGTTTCTTAGCGGGGGGCATATATTTT.

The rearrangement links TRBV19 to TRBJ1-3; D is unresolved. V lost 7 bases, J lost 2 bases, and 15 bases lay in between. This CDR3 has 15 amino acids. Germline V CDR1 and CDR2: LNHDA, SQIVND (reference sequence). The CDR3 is CASTSHLGAGNTIYF. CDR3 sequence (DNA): TGTGCCAGTACCTCGCACCTGGGCGCTGGAAACACCATATATTTT.

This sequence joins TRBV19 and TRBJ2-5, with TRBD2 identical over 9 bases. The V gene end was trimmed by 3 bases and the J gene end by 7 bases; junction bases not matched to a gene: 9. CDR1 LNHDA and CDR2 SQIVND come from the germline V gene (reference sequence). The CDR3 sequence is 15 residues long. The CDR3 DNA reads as TGTGCCAGTAGTATCGAAGGAGCGGGGGGTGGGACCCAGTACTTC. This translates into CASSIEGAGGGTQYF.

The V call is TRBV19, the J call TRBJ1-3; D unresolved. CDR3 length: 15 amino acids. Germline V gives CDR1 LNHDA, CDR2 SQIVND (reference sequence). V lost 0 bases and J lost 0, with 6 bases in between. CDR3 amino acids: CASSIDEFSGNTIYF. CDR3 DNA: TGTGCCAGTAGTATAGACGAGTTCTCTGGAAACACCATATATTTT.

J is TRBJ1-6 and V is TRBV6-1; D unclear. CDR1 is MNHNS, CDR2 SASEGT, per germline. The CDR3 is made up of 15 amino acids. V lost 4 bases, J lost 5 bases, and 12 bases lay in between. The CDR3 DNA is TGTGCCAGCAGTGGACGGAGTGGCAATAATTCACCCCTCCACTTT. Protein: CASSGRSGNNSPLHF.

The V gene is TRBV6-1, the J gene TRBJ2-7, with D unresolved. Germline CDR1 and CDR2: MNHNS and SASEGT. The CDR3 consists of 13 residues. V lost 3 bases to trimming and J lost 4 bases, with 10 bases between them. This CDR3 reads CASSDRPEYEQYF. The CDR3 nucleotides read TGTGCCAGCAGTGATAGGCCGGAGTACGAGCAGTACTTC.

The DNA for the CDR3 is TGTGCCAGCAGCCCTCGTCCCGGGACAGGGACCTACGAGCAGTACTTC. It specifies CASSPRPGTGTYEQYF. This chain connects TRBV9 to TRBJ2-7; 9 nucleotides line up with TRBD1. CDR3 length: 16 amino acids. CDR1 and CDR2 (germline): SGDLS, YYNGEE. Trimming cost V 4 bases and J 2 bases; bases outside gene matches: 10.

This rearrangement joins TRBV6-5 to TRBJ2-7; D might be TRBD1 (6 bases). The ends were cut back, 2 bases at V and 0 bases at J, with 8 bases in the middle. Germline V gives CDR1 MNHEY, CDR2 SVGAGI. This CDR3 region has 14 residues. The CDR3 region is CASSYRDNSYEQYF. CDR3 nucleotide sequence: TGTGCCAGCAGTTACCGGGACAACTCCTACGAGCAGTACTTC.

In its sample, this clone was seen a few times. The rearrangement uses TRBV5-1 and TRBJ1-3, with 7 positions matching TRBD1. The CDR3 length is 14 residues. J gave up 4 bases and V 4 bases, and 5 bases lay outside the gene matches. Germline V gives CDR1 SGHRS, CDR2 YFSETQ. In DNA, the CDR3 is TGCGCCAGCAGCGAAGGGACAGCCGGAAACACCATATATTTT. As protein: CASSEGTAGNTIYF.

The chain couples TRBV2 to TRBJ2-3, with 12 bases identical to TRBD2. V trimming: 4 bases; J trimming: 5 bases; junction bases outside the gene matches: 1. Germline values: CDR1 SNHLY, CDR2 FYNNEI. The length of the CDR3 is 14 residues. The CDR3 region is CASSAGLAGDTQYF. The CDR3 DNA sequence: TGTGCCAGCAGTGCGGGACTAGCGGGAGATACGCAGTATTTT.

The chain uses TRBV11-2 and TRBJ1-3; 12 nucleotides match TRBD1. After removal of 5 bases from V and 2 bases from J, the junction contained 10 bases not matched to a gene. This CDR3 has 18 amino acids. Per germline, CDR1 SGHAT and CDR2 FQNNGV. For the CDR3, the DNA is TGTGCCAGCAGCGGGGACAGGGGGCTGCATCTTGCTGGAAACACCATATATTTT. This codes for CASSGDRGLHLAGNTIYF.

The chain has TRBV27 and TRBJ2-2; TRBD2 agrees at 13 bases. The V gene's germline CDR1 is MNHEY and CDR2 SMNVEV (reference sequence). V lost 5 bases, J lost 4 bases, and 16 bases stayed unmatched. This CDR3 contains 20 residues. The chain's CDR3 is CASSPGLAGVFRRSTGELFF. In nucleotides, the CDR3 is TGTGCCAGCAGTCCAGGACTAGCGGGAGTGTTTCGGCGTAGCACCGGGGAGCTGTTTTTT.

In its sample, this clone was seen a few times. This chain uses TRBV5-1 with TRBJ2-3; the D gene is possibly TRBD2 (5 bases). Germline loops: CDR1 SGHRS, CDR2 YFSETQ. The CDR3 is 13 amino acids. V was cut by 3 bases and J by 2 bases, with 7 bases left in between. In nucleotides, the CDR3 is TGCGCCAGCAGCTCGGACTTCACAGATACGCAGTATTTT. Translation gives CASSSDFTDTQYF.

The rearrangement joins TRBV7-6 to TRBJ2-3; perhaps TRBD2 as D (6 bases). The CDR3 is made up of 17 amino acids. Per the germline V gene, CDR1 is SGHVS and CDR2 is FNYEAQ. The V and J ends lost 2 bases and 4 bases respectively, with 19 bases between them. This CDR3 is CASSLSSGAHFPDTQYF. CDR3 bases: TGTGCCAGCAGCTTATCGTCGGGAGCGCATTTTCCAGATACGCAGTATTTT. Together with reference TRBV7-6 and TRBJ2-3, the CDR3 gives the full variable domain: GAGVSQSPRYKVTKRGQDVALRCDPISGHVSLYWYRQALGQGPEFLTYFNYEAQQDKSGLPNDRFSAERPEGSISTLTIQRTEQRDSAMYRCASSLSSGAHFPDTQYFGPGTRLTVL.

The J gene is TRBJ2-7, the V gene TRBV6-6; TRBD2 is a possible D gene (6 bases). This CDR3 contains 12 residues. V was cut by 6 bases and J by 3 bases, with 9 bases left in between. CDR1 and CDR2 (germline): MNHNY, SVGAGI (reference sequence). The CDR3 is CASSRLVYEQYF. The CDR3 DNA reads TGTGCCAGCAGCCGACTAGTCTACGAGCAGTACTTC.

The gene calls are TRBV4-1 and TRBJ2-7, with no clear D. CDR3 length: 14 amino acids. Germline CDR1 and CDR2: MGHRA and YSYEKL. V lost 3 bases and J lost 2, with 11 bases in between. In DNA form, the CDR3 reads TGCGCCAGCAGCCACCCGGGTCGTCCCTACGAGCAGTACTTC. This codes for CASSHPGRPYEQYF.

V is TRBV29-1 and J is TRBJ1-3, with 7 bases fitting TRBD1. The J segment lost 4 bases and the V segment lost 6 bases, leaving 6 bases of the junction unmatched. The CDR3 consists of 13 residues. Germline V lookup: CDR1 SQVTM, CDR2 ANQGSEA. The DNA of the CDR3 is TGCAGCGTCGAGGGGGCAAGGGGAAACACCATATATTTT. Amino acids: CSVEGARGNTIYF.

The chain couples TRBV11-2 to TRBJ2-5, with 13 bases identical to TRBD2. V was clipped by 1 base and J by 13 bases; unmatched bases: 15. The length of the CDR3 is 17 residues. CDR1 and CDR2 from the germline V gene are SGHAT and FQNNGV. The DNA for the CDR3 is TGTGCCAGCAGCTTAGGGGGTGGGGGACTAGCGGGGCCTGAAGGGTACTTC. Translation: CASSLGGGGLAGPEGYF.

The CDR3 region is CASSSGYVNTEAFF. CDR3 nucleotides: TGTGCCAGCAGCTCGGGGTACGTGAACACTGAAGCTTTCTTT. V gene TRBV5-4 combines with J gene TRBJ1-1; unclear D gene. Germline V gene data show CDR1 as SGHNT and CDR2 as YYREEE (reference sequence). With 3 bases removed from V and 0 bases from J, the gap between germline ends came to 9 bases. CDR3 length equals 14 residues.